Following are 4 T cell receptor beta chains from one sample sequenced in a study of cytotoxic CD8 clonotypes in ibrutinib-treated CLL. Assay used: immunoSEQ multiplex PCR; TCRdb lists only in-frame clones, some missing. The repertoire consists of more than 300,000 clones, with 80% occurring once and the leading ten covering approximately 7%. This specimen consisted of PBMCs, obtained before ibrutinib treatment. The receptors come from a human donor with chronic lymphocytic leukemia.

This rearrangement joins TRBV5-8 to TRBJ2-3; 7 nucleotides match TRBD2. In germline, CDR1 is SGHTS, CDR2 YDEGEE. This CDR3 is built from 14 residues. V shed 1 base and J 6 bases; nucleotides not matched to a gene: 5. CDR3 loop: CASSLRGSSDTQYF. CDR3 nucleotide sequence: TGTGCCAGCAGCTTGCGCGGGAGTAGTGATACGCAGTATTTT.

The count of this clone is one. This chain uses TRBV4-3 with TRBJ2-1; TRBD2 is a possible D gene (6 bases). The CDR3 totals 15 residues. The ends were cut back, 7 bases at V and 0 bases at J, with 13 bases in the middle. CDR1 is LGHNA, CDR2 YSLEER, per germline. The DNA of the CDR3 is TGCGCCAGCACGGAGGGGAGACTCTCCTACAATGAGCAGTTCTTC. The encoded protein is CASTEGRLSYNEQFF.

The V call is TRBV5-1, the J call TRBJ1-1; D gene ambiguous. Germline V gives CDR1 SGHRS, CDR2 YFSETQ. The CDR3 extends over 13 amino acids. V was shortened by 1 base and J by 1 base, with 5 bases between the two germline ends. CDR3 protein: CASSLTQNTEAFF. The CDR3 bases are TGCGCCAGCAGCTTGACACAGAACACTGAAGCTTTCTTT.

The DNA for the CDR3 is TGTGCCAGCAGTGAGGGACTAGCGGGCATAACAGATACGCAGTATTTT. Residues: CASSEGLAGITDTQYF. The chain joins TRBV6-1 to TRBJ2-3; TRBD2 aligns across 12 bases. Per the germline V gene, CDR1 is MNHNS and CDR2 is SASEGT. The CDR3 is 16 amino acids. Losses at the gene ends were 3 bases for V and 3 bases for J; bases not matched to a gene: 4.